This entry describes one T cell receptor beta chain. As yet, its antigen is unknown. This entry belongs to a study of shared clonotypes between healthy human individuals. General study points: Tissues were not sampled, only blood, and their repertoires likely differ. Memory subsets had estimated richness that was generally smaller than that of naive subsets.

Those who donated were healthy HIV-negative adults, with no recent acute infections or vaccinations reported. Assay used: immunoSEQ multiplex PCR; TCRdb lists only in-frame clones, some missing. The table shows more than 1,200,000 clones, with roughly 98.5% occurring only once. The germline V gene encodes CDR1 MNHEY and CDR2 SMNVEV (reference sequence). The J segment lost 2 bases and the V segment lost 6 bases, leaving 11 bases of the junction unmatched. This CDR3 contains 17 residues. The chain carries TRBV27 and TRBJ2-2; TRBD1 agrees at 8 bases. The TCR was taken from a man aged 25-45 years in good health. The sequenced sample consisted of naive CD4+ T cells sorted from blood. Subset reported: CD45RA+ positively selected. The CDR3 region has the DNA TGTGCCAGCAGGGACAGGGCGGCCCTTCCAAACACCGGGGAGCTGTTTTTT. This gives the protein CASRDRAALPNTGELFF.